Below are 9 T cell receptor beta chains sequenced from a single sample in a study of shared clonotypes between healthy human individuals. The method was immunoSEQ multiplex PCR; TCRdb's version includes in-frame clones alone and lacks a portion of them. Altogether roughly 1.4 million clones are present, roughly 98.5% being singletons, with the ten largest covering approximately 0.38%. Sequencing was done on a sample of naive CD4+ T cells sorted from blood. Stated subset: CD45RA+ positively selected. The receptors here all came from a man younger than 45 in good health.

The J gene is TRBJ2-5, the V gene TRBV5-4; 7 bases match TRBD2. V was clipped by 3 bases and J by 1 base; unmatched bases: 6. Germline CDR1 is SGHNT and CDR2 is YYREEE (reference sequence). The CDR3 has 15 amino acids. In nucleotides, the CDR3 is TGTGCCAGCAGCTCCTTAGCGGGCGCCCAAGAGACCCAGTACTTC. It is translated as CASSSLAGAQETQYF.

The gene calls are TRBV19 and TRBJ2-1; no clear D. Germline CDR1 LNHDA, CDR2 SQIVND (reference sequence). The CDR3 totals 11 residues. Trimming removed 3 bases at V and 9 bases at J, with 6 bases between. CDR3 loop: CASSMAVEQFF. Here the CDR3 DNA reads TGTGCCAGTAGTATGGCGGTTGAGCAGTTCTTC.

J is TRBJ2-3 and V is TRBV2; D unresolved. This CDR3 is 13 amino acids long. Germline V gene data show CDR1 as SNHLY and CDR2 as FYNNEI. Trimming removed 2 bases at V and 3 bases at J, with 6 bases between. The CDR3 nucleotides are TGTGCCAGCAGTGAAATTGGAACAGATACGCAGTATTTT. It yields the protein CASSEIGTDTQYF. The full variable domain, in which reference TRBV2 and TRBJ2-3 provide the parts outside the CDR3, is EPEVTQTPSHQVTQMGQEVILRCVPISNHLYFYWYRQILGQKVEFLVSFYNNEISEKSEIFDDQFSVERPDGSNFTLKIRSTKLEDSAMYFCASSEIGTDTQYFGPGTRLTVL.

As DNA, the CDR3 is TGTGCCAGCAGCCGTGGACTAGCGGGCCGCTCCTACGAGCAGTACTTC. Its protein is CASSRGLAGRSYEQYF. The genes are TRBV7-9 and TRBJ2-7, with TRBD2 matching 11 bases. Germline values: CDR1 SEHNR, CDR2 FQNEAQ (reference sequence). This CDR3 contains 16 residues. V shed 5 bases and J 0 bases; nucleotides not matched to a gene: 6.

V gene TRBV11-2 combines with J gene TRBJ2-3; tentative D call: TRBD2 (6 bases). V dropped 1 base and J dropped 1 base, with 9 bases sitting between them. Germline loops: CDR1 SGHAT, CDR2 FQNNGV. The CDR3 spans 15 residues. DNA for the CDR3: TGTGCCAGCAGCTTAGGGGGGGTCGGCACAGATACGCAGTATTTT. Translation: CASSLGGVGTDTQYF.

The rearrangement links TRBV5-1 to TRBJ2-7; perhaps TRBD2 as D (6 bases). CDR3 length equals 18 residues. The ends were cut back, 4 bases at V and 3 bases at J, with 26 bases in the middle. Germline V CDR1 and CDR2: SGHRS, YFSETQ. Written as DNA, the CDR3 is TGCGCCAGCAGCACACCCCCCCGAGCATCTGCGGGGTTCTACGAGCAGTACTTC. This encodes CASSTPPRASAGFYEQYF.

This chain connects TRBV20-1 to TRBJ1-1; no firm D call. Germline CDR1 is DFQATT and CDR2 is SNEGSKA (reference sequence). V was shortened by 7 bases and J by 5 bases, with 8 bases between the two germline ends. CDR3 length: 10 residues. This CDR3 reads CSVSGTEAFF. The CDR3 DNA is TGCAGTGTCTCTGGAACTGAAGCTTTCTTT.

This chain uses TRBV28 with TRBJ2-7; no reliable D call. Trimming left V 6 bases short and J 4 bases short, with 16 bases between. Per the germline V gene, CDR1 is MDHEN and CDR2 is SYDVKM. The length of the CDR3 is 14 residues. The CDR3 region has the DNA TGTGCCAGCAGCCCACTCTGGAGTGAGTACGAGCAGTACTTC. Translating gives CASSPLWSEYEQYF.

The table lists this clone with a count of one. The chain uses TRBV18 and TRBJ1-1, with D possibly matching TRBD1 (5 bases). The germline CDR1 and CDR2 sequences are KGHSH and LQKENI. The CDR3 length is 14 residues. With 2 bases removed from V and 0 bases from J, the gap between germline ends came to 7 bases. The CDR3 nucleotides read TGTGCCAGCTCACCAATGACAGTGAACACTGAAGCTTTCTTT. Translated: CASSPMTVNTEAFF.